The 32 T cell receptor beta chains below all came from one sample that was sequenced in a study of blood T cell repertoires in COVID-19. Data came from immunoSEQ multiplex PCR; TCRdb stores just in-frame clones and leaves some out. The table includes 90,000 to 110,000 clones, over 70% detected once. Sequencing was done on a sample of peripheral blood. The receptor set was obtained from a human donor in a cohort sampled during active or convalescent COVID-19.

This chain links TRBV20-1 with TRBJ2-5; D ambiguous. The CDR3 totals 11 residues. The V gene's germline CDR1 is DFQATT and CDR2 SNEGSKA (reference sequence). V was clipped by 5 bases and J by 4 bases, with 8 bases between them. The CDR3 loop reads CSAEDSETQYF. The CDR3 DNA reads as TGCAGTGCTGAGGATTCAGAGACCCAGTACTTC.

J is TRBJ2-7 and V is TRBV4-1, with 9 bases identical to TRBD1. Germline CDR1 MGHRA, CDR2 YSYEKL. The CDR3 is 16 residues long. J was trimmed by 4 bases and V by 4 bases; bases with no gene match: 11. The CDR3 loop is CASSRTGGTGFYEQYF. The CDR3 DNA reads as TGCGCCAGCAGCCGCACAGGGGGGACAGGGTTTTACGAGCAGTACTTC.

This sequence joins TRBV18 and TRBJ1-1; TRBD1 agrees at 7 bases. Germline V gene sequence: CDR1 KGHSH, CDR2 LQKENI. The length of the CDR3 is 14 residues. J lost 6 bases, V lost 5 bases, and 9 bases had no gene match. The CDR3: CASSSSDRVAEAFF. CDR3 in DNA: TGTGCCAGCTCATCTTCCGACAGGGTAGCTGAAGCTTTCTTT.

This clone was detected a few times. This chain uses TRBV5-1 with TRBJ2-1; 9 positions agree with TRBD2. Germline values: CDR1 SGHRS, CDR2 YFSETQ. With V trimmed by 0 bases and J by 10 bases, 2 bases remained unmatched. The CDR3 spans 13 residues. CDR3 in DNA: TGCGCCAGCAGCTTGGTCCTAGCGGGGGAGCAGTTCTTC. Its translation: CASSLVLAGEQFF. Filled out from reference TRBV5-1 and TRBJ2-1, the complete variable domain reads KAGVTQTPRYLIKTRGQQVTLSCSPISGHRSVSWYQQTPGQGLQFLFEYFSETQRNKGNFPGRFSGRQFSNSRSEMNVSTLELGDSALYLCASSLVLAGEQFFGPGTRLTVL.

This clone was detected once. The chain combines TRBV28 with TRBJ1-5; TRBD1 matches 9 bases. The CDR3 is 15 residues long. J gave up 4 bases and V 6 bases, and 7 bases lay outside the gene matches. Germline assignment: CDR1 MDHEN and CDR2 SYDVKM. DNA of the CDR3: TGTGCCAGCAGCCTAACAGGGGGCGGTAATCAGCCCCAGCATTTT. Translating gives CASSLTGGGNQPQHF.

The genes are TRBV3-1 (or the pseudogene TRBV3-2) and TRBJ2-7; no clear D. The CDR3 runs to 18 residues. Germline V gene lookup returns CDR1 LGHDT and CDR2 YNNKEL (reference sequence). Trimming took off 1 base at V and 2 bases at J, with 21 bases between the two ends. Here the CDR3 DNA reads TGTGCCAGCAGCCAAGGTTTTTCGGGTAGAGGCGCACCCTACGAGCAGTACTTC. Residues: CASSQGFSGRGAPYEQYF.

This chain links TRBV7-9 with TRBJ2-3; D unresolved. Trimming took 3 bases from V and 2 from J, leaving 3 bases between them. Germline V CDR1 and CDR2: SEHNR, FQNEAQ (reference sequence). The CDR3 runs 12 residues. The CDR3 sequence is CASSFHTDTQYF. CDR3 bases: TGTGCCAGCAGCTTTCACACAGATACGCAGTATTTT.

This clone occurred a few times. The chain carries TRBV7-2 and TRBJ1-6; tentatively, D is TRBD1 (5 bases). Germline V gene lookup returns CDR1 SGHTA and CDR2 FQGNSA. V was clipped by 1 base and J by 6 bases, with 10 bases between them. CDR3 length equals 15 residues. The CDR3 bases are TGTGCCAGCAGCTTAGTAGGCAGGGCTAATTCACCCCTCCACTTT. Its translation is CASSLVGRANSPLHF.

The CDR3 region has the DNA TGTGCCACCGCCAGCGGGGGGGCCGCAGATACGCAGTATTTT. It is translated as CATASGGAADTQYF. This chain joins TRBV6-4 and TRBJ2-3, with TRBD2 matching over 10 bases. CDR3 length: 14 residues. In germline, CDR1 is MRHNA, CDR2 SNTAGT. V shed 10 bases, J shed 4 bases, and the junction held 8 bases outside the gene matches.

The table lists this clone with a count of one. CDR3 sequence (DNA): TGCGCCAGCAGCCAAGAGTCCCTAGGTATTGAGCAGTTCTTC. As protein: CASSQESLGIEQFF. The J gene is TRBJ2-1, the V gene TRBV4-3; D remains unclear. This CDR3 has 14 amino acids. Trimming pared 0 bases from V and 9 bases from J, leaving 12 bases between. Germline V gene sequence: CDR1 LGHNA, CDR2 YSLEER.

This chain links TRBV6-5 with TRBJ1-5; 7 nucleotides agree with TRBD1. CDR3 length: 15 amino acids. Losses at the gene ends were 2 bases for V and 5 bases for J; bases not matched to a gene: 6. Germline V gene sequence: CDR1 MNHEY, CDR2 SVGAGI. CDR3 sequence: CASSYGPGGYQPQHF. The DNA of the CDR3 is TGTGCCAGCAGTTACGGGCCAGGGGGGTATCAGCCCCAGCATTTT.

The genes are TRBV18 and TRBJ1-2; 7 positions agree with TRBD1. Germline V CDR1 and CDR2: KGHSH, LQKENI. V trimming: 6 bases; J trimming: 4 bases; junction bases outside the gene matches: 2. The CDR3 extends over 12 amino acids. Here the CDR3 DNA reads TGTGCCAGCTCGACAGGGACCTATGGCTACACCTTC. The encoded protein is CASSTGTYGYTF. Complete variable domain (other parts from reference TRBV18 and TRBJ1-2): NAGVMQNPRHLVRRRGQEARLRCSPMKGHSHVYWYRQLPEEGLKFMVYLQKENIIDESGMPKERFSAEFPKEGPSILRIQQVVRGDSAAYFCASSTGTYGYTFGSGTRLTVV.

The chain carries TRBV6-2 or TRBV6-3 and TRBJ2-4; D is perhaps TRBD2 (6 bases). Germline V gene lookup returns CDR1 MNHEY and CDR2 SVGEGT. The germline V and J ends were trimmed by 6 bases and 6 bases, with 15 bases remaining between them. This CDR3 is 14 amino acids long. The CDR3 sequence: CASSPWGVRNIQYF. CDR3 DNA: TGTGCCAGCAGCCCCTGGGGGGTTAGAAACATTCAGTACTTC.

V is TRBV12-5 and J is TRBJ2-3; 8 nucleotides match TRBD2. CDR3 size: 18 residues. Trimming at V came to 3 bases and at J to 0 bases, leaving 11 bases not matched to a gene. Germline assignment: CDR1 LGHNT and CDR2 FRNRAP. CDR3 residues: CASGLSAGGPLSTDTQYF. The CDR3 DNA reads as TGTGCTAGTGGTTTATCGGCGGGAGGTCCACTAAGCACAGATACGCAGTATTTT. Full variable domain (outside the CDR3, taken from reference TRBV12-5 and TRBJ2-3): DARVTQTPRHKVTEMGQEVTMRCQPILGHNTVFWYRQTMMQGLELLAYFRNRAPLDDSGMPKDRFSAEMPDATLATLKIQPSEPRDSAVYFCASGLSAGGPLSTDTQYFGPGTRLTVL.

CDR3 sequence reads: CATFDRTSGNTIYF. DNA of the CDR3: TGTGCCACCTTCGACAGGACCTCTGGAAACACCATATATTTT. The J gene is TRBJ1-3, the V gene TRBV10-3; a weak D match, TRBD1 (6 bases). V lost 10 bases and J lost 0, with 13 bases in between. The CDR3 totals 14 residues. Germline V gene lookup returns CDR1 ENHRY and CDR2 SYGVKD.

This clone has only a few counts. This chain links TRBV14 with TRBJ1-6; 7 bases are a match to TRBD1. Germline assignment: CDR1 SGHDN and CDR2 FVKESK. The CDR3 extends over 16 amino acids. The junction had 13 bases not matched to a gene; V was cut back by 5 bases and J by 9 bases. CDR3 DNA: TGTGCCAGCAGCGTCTACAGGGGAGGCGATCTTTCACCCCTCCACTTT. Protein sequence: CASSVYRGGDLSPLHF.

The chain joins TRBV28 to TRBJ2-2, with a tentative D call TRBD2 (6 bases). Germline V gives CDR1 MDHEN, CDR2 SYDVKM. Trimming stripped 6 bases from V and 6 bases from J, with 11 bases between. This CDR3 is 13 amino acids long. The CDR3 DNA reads TGTGCCAGCAGACTCCCGGGGGCCGGGGAGCTGTTTTTT. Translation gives CASRLPGAGELFF.

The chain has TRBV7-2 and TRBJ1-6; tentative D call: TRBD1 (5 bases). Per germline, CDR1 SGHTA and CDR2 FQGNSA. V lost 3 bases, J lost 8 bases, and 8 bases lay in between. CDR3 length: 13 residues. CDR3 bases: TGTGCCAGCAGCTTGGGGCGGTATTCACCCCTCCACTTT. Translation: CASSLGRYSPLHF.

CDR3 DNA sequence: TGTGCCAGTAGTAACCAGGACAGGCCGAATTCACCCCTCCACTTT. Translated, it gives CASSNQDRPNSPLHF. The J gene is TRBJ1-6, the V gene TRBV19; TRBD1 aligns across 7 bases. V lost 4 bases to trimming and J lost 7 bases; unmatched junction nucleotides: 7. This CDR3 spans 15 amino acids. Germline V CDR1 and CDR2: LNHDA, SQIVND (reference sequence).

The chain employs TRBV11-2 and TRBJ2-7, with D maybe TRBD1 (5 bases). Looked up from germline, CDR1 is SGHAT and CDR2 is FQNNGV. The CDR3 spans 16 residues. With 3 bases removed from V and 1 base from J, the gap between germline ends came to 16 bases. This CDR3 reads CASSFVPGHPSYEQYF. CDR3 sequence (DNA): TGTGCCAGCAGCTTCGTTCCTGGACACCCATCCTACGAGCAGTACTTC. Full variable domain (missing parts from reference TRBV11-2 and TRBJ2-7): EAGVAQSPRYKIIEKRQSVAFWCNPISGHATLYWYQQILGQGPKLLIQFQNNGVVDDSQLPKDRFSAERLKGVDSTLKIQPAKLEDSAVYLCASSFVPGHPSYEQYFGPGTRLTVT.

CDR3 in DNA: TGTGCCAGCAGCCGTCCGGGGGGCGGGACTTACAATGAGCAGTTCTTC. Amino acids: CASSRPGGGTYNEQFF. This chain uses TRBV4-2 with TRBJ2-1; TRBD2 is a possible D gene (7 bases). Germline CDR1 reads LGHNA; CDR2 reads YNFKEQ. The CDR3 is made up of 16 amino acids. Trimming stripped 4 bases from V and 4 bases from J, with 17 bases between.

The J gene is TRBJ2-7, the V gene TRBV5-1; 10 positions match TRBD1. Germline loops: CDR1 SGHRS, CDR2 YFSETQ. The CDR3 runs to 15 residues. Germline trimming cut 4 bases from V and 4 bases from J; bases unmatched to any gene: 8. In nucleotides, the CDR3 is TGCGCCAGCAGCGGGAACGACAGGGGGCAGTACGAGCAGTACTTC. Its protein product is CASSGNDRGQYEQYF.

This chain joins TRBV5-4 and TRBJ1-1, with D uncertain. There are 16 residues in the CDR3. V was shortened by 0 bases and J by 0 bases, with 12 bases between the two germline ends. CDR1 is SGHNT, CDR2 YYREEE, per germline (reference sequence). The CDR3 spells CASSLADFLMNTEAFF. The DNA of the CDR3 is TGTGCCAGCAGCTTGGCCGACTTCCTCATGAACACTGAAGCTTTCTTT.

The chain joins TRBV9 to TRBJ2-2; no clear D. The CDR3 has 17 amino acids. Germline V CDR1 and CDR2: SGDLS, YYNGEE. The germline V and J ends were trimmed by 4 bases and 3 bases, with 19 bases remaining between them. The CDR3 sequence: CASSPPWVLGHTGELFF. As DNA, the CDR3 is TGTGCCAGCAGCCCACCTTGGGTACTTGGGCACACCGGGGAGCTGTTTTTT. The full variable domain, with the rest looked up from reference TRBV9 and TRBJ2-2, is DSGVTQTPKHLITATGQRVTLRCSPRSGDLSVYWYQQSLDQGLQFLIQYYNGEERAKGNILERFSAQQFPDLHSELNLSSLELGDSALYFCASSPPWVLGHTGELFFGEGSRLTVL.

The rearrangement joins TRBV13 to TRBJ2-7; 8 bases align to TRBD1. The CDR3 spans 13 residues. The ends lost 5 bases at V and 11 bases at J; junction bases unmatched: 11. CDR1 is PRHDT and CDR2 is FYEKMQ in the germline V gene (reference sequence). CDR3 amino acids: CASSLYRGSVEYF. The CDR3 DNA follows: TGTGCCAGCAGCCTGTACAGGGGGTCCGTCGAGTACTTC.

The CDR3 spells CASSLLTPYEQYF. The CDR3 DNA is TGTGCCAGCAGCTTACTGACTCCCTACGAGCAGTACTTC. V gene TRBV7-9 combines with J gene TRBJ2-7; D gene ambiguous. V lost 2 bases to trimming and J lost 2 bases, with 7 bases between them. CDR1 is SEHNR, CDR2 FQNEAQ, per germline (reference sequence). The CDR3 loop spans 13 amino acids.

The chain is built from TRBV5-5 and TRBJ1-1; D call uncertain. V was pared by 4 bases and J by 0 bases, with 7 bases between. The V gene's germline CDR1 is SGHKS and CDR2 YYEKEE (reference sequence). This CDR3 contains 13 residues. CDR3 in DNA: TGTGCCAGCAGCACACAGATGAACACTGAAGCTTTCTTT. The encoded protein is CASSTQMNTEAFF.

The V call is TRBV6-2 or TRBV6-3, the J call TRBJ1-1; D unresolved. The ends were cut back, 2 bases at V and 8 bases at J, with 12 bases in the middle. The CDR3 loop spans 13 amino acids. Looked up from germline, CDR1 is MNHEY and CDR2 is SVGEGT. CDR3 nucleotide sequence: TGTGCCAGCAGTTACCGCGGACTCGGGGAAGCTTTCTTT. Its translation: CASSYRGLGEAFF.

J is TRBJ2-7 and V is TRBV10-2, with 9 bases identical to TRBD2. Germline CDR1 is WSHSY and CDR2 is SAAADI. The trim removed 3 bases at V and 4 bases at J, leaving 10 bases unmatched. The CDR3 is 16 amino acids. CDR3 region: CASSDRRGGSPYEQYF. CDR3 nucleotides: TGCGCCAGCAGTGATAGGCGGGGGGGCTCTCCGTACGAGCAGTACTTC.

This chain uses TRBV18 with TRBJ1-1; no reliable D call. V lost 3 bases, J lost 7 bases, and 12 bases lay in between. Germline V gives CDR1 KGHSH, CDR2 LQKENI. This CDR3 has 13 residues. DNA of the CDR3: TGTGCCAGCTCACCCCTTCTGTCCGGTGAAGCTTTCTTT. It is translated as CASSPLLSGEAFF.

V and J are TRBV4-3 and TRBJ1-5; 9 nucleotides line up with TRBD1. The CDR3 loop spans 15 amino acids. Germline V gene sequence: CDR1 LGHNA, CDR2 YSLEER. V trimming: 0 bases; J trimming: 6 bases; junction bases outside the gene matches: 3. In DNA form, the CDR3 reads TGCGCCAGCAGCCAAGAAACAGGGGGCCGTCAGCCCCAGCATTTT. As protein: CASSQETGGRQPQHF.

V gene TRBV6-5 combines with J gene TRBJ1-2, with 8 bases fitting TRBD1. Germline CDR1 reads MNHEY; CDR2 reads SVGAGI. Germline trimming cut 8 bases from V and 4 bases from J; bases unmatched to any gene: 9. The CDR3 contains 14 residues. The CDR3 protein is CASGEDRAVYGYTF. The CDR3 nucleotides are TGTGCCAGCGGCGAGGACAGGGCGGTCTATGGCTACACCTTC.